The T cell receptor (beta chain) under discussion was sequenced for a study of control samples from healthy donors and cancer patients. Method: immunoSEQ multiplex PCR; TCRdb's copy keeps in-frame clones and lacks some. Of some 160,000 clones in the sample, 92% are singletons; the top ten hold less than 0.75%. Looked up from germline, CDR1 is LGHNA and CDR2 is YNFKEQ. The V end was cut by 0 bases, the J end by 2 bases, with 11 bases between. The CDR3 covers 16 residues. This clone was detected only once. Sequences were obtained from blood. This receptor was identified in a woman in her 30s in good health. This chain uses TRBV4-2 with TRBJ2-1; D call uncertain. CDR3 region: CASSQDLRTPYNEQFF. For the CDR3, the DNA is TGTGCCAGCAGCCAAGACCTTAGAACCCCCTACAATGAGCAGTTCTTC.